This note documents a single T cell receptor beta chain sequence. Its antigen is unidentified. The sample comes from a study of shared clonotypes between healthy human individuals. Study findings and constraints: It was expected that sequencing depth would affect clonotype sharing among donors.

The authors' processing: Junction-only immunoSEQ data arrived without quality scores, meaning filtering differed. Using immunoSEQ multiplex PCR, the repertoire was profiled, and TCRdb retains in-frame clones only, with some absent. V, J and clone size are taken as reported in that table, and D and trimming were inferred from the DNA itself. The data contain about 480,000 clones, about 80% of them seen just once; the ten biggest clones take up 9.5% to 15%. Some 90 million PBMCs were counted before genomic DNA extraction. The ends were cut back, 4 bases at V and 4 bases at J, with 9 bases in the middle. The CDR3 runs to 13 residues. Germline CDR1 and CDR2: SGHNT and YYREEE (reference sequence).

The chain has TRBV5-4 and TRBJ2-1, with D perhaps TRBD1 (6 bases). The sample taken for sequencing was PBMCs. This TCR was sampled from a woman in her thirties or forties in good health. Some clones in this sample may be carry-over from other donors' samples. CDR3 nucleotides: TGTGCCAGCAGCCCCAGGGGATACAATGAGCAGTTCTTC. Its translation is CASSPRGYNEQFF.